The clone carrying this T cell receptor beta chain was observed once. This CDR3 has 17 amino acids. V lost 5 bases and J lost 4; bases outside the gene matches: 11. Germline-derived CDR1 and CDR2 are LNHDA and SQIVND (reference sequence). These data belong to a study of blood T cell repertoires in COVID-19. Looking at the study overall: Some COVID-19 samples were acute and others convalescent; all came from the United States, Italy and Spain. The analysed material was cDNA or gDNA that came from T cells, B-cell-depleted T cells, or PBMCs.

In the authors' methods: Estimates of nucleated cell counts were drawn from the amplification of reference gene primers. Assay used: immunoSEQ multiplex PCR; TCRdb lists only in-frame clones, some missing. V, J and clone size were drawn from that table, and D and trimming were deduced from the DNA. The sample has tens of thousands of clones; more than 85% are singletons. The TCR comes from a human donor in a cohort sampled during active COVID-19. The chain is built from TRBV19 and TRBJ2-7, with TRBD2 matching 13 bases. The sample was peripheral blood. This CDR3 reads CASSAGTSGNPEYEQYF. CDR3 sequence (DNA): TGTGCCAGTAGTGCCGGGACTAGCGGGAACCCGGAATACGAGCAGTACTTC.